This TCR beta chain was sequenced during a study of blood T cells in healthy people across ages. Healthy Caucasians from Russia aged roughly 6 to 90 served as donors. Total RNA extraction produced at least 5 micrograms (per sample) for the study. Deletions cut 6 bases from V and 8 bases from J, with 16 bases between. The CDR3 consists of 14 residues. Sample-barcoded 5' priming and a J-beta primer mix drove a second PCR of roughly 6 to 12 cycles. Every single cDNA molecule received a tag from a template-switch adaptor with 12 random nucleotides. TCRdb re-called the 5' RACE reads with MiXCR, one entry per CDR3 protein. The sample lists just over 800,000 distinct CDR3 sequences; approximately 65% were seen once.

The specimen sequenced was blood. J is TRBJ1-4 and V is TRBV12-3 or TRBV12-4; possible D gene TRBD1, 6 bases. The origin of this receptor is a man younger than 40 in good health. CDR3 protein: CASSFRLTGEKLFF. In DNA form, the CDR3 reads TGTGCCAGCAGCTTCAGGCTCACAGGGGAAAAACTGTTTTTT.